Included here is one T cell receptor (beta chain) sequence, with context. In germline, CDR1 is SEHNR, CDR2 FQNEAQ (reference sequence). J was trimmed by 7 bases and V by 4 bases; bases with no gene match: 11. The CDR3 totals 17 residues. As handled by the study authors: Estimates of nucleated cell counts were drawn from the amplification of reference gene primers. Generated by immunoSEQ multiplex PCR, the TCRdb table keeps only in-frame clones and is missing some. V, J and clone size are those of that table, while D and trimming were read from the DNA. Among roughly 260,000 clones listed, more than 70% were seen once. This entry is derived from a study of blood T cell repertoires in COVID-19. Study information: Donors in the United States, Italy and Spain gave samples during acute or convalescent COVID-19.

Sequencing was performed on peripheral blood. This sequence joins TRBV7-9 and TRBJ2-1; the match to TRBD2 covers 12 bases. The source is a woman aged 45-60 years with acute or convalescent COVID-19. The CDR3 DNA sequence: TGTGCCAGCAGCTCGAGGCGATCCGGGACTAGCGGGAATGAGCAGTTCTTC. The encoded protein is CASSSRRSGTSGNEQFF. The whole variable domain, filled in from reference TRBV7-9 and TRBJ2-1, reads DTGVSQNPRHKITKRGQNVTFRCDPISEHNRLYWYRQTLGQGPEFLTYFQNEAQLEKSRLLSDRFSAERPKGSFSTLEIQRTEQGDSAMYLCASSSRRSGTSGNEQFFGPGTRLTVL.